This TCR beta chain appears in the sequencing data of a study of T cell responses to AZD1222 COVID-19 vaccine. Method: immunoSEQ multiplex PCR; TCRdb's copy keeps in-frame clones and lacks some. The repertoire holds approximately 90,000 clones, with around 87% as singletons. Germline CDR1 MNHEY, CDR2 SVGEGT. The junction had 8 bases not matched to a gene; V was cut back by 6 bases and J by 2 bases. The CDR3 sequence is 16 residues long. The genes are TRBV6-2 or TRBV6-3 and TRBJ2-3; the match to TRBD2 covers 10 bases. The sequencing here drew on peripheral blood, taken on day 0 of AZD1222 vaccination. This TCR derives from an adult in good health. The CDR3, as DNA: TGTGCCAGCAGCTTAGGACTAGCGGAGCCCACAGATACGCAGTATTTT. This encodes CASSLGLAEPTDTQYF.